One sample yielded the 9 T cell receptor beta chains listed below, sequenced in a study of blood T cell repertoires in COVID-19. Produced via immunoSEQ multiplex PCR; TCRdb's table is partial and in-frame only. The sample carries 70,000 or so clones, approximately 90% recorded once. Sequences were obtained from peripheral blood. The source is a man in his 70s with active COVID-19.

CDR3 sequence (DNA): TGTGCCAGCAGTGGCCTGGGCAATCAGCCCCAGCATTTT. Amino acid sequence: CASSGLGNQPQHF. The V gene is TRBV9, the J gene TRBJ1-5; no firm D call. There are 13 residues in the CDR3. V gave up 5 bases and J gave up 2 bases, with 8 bases separating them. Germline CDR1 SGDLS, CDR2 YYNGEE.

The rearrangement uses TRBV7-2 and TRBJ2-1; D possibly corresponds to TRBD2 (5 bases). V gave up 1 base and J gave up 1 base, with 8 bases separating them. The germline CDR1 and CDR2 sequences are SGHTA and FQGNSA. The CDR3 is made up of 15 amino acids. The CDR3, as DNA: TGTGCCAGCAGCTTAGATCCGGGGTCCTACAATGAGCAGTTCTTC. This sequence encodes CASSLDPGSYNEQFF.

The rearrangement joins TRBV5-5 to TRBJ2-3; 8 nucleotides align to TRBD2. Looked up from germline, CDR1 is SGHKS and CDR2 is YYEKEE (reference sequence). This CDR3 region has 17 residues. With V trimmed by 1 base and J by 2 bases, 9 bases remained unmatched. CDR3 region: CASSLSGLLAATDTQYF. In DNA form, the CDR3 reads TGTGCCAGCAGCTTGTCGGGCCTACTAGCGGCCACAGATACGCAGTATTTT.

The V call is TRBV18, the J call TRBJ1-5, with 7 positions matching TRBD1. J lost 6 bases, V lost 2 bases, and 7 bases had no gene match. Germline values: CDR1 KGHSH, CDR2 LQKENI. There are 15 residues in the CDR3. CDR3 sequence: CASSPRQGKSQPQHF. The CDR3 DNA follows: TGTGCCAGCTCACCAAGACAGGGTAAGAGTCAGCCCCAGCATTTT.

This rearrangement joins TRBV7-2 to TRBJ2-5; D remains unclear. The CDR3 is 14 residues long. From germline, CDR1 is SGHTA and CDR2 FQGNSA. The ends were cut back, 1 base at V and 1 base at J, with 7 bases in the middle. CDR3 protein: CASSLGHSQETQYF. DNA of the CDR3: TGTGCCAGCAGCTTAGGGCACAGCCAAGAGACCCAGTACTTC.

The gene calls are TRBV7-3 and TRBJ1-1, with 10 bases fitting TRBD1. This CDR3 spans 14 amino acids. With V trimmed by 3 bases and J by 2 bases, 0 bases remained unmatched. From germline, CDR1 is SGHTA and CDR2 FQGTGA. In DNA, the CDR3 is TGTGCCAGCAGCTTGACAGGGGGCAACACTGAAGCTTTCTTT. Protein sequence: CASSLTGGNTEAFF.

The V and J genes are TRBV2 and TRBJ2-5; 11 positions match TRBD2. CDR1 is SNHLY, CDR2 FYNNEI, per germline. The CDR3 has 18 residues. V shed 4 bases, J shed 5 bases, and the junction held 15 bases outside the gene matches. The CDR3 sequence is CASSGGVASGRMGETQYF. In DNA form, the CDR3 reads TGTGCCAGCAGTGGAGGGGTAGCTAGCGGGAGGATGGGGGAGACCCAGTACTTC.

The V and J genes are TRBV12-3 or TRBV12-4 and TRBJ1-1; D is undetermined. The V end was cut by 1 base, the J end by 8 bases, with 11 bases between. The CDR3 consists of 13 residues. CDR3 sequence reads: CASSLVGRVEAFF. The CDR3 DNA sequence: TGTGCCAGCAGTTTAGTCGGTCGTGTGGAAGCTTTCTTT.

The J gene is TRBJ1-1, the V gene TRBV28, with a tentative D call TRBD1 (6 bases). The germline V and J ends were trimmed by 10 bases and 4 bases, with 16 bases remaining between them. Looked up from germline, CDR1 is MDHEN and CDR2 is SYDVKM. The CDR3 length is 13 residues. The CDR3 loop reads CATRGTPTTEAFF. The CDR3 bases are TGTGCCACCAGAGGGACACCTACCACTGAAGCTTTCTTT.